This T cell receptor beta chain was sequenced during a study of regulatory T cells in long-lasting Graves disease. Investigators prepared the TCR beta libraries by applying iRepertoire HTBI primers and Arm-PCR of CDR3 regions. From the multiplex PCR reads, TCRdb called clonotypes with MiXCR, one entry per CDR3 protein. The sample has 500,000 to 700,000 distinct CDR3 sequences; 30% are singletons. Time point meaning: persistent/refractory GD, antithyroid drugs over 5 years with positive TRAb. Construction of the TCR library relied on RNA isolated from PBMCs. Patients came through an endocrinology department, and that department was in Xi'an, China. The clonotype originates from a female donor with Graves disease. This material consisted of peripheral blood mononuclear cells (PBMCs), taken when the disease was refractory, from a patient treated with antithyroid drugs.

This CDR3 reads CASSLANSLYEQYF. Written as DNA, the CDR3 is TGCGCCAGCAGCCTGGCGAACAGTCTCTACGAGCAGTACTTC. The rearrangement joins TRBV5-1 to TRBJ2-7; D is undetermined. The CDR3 length is 14 residues. V gave up 4 bases and J gave up 3 bases, with 14 bases separating them. CDR1 and CDR2 (germline): SGHRS, YFSETQ.